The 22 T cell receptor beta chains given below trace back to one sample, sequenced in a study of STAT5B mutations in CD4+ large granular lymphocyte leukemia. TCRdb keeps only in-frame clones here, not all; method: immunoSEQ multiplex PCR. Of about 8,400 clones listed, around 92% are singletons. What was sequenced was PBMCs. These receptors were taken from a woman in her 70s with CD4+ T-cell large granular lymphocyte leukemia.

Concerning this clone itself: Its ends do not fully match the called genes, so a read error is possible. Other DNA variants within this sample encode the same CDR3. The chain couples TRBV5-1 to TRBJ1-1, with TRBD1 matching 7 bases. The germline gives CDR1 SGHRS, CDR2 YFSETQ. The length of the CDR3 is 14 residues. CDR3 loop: CASSSGTANTEAFF. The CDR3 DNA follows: TGCGCCAGCAGCTCTGGGACAGCGAACACTGAAGCCTTCTTT.

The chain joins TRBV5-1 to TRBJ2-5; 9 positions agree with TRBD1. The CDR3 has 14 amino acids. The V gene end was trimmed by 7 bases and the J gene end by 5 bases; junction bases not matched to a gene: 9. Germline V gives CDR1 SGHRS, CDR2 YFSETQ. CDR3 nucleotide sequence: TGCGCCAGCGGCAAGGACAGGGGTGATGAGACCCAGTACTTC. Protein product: CASGKDRGDETQYF.

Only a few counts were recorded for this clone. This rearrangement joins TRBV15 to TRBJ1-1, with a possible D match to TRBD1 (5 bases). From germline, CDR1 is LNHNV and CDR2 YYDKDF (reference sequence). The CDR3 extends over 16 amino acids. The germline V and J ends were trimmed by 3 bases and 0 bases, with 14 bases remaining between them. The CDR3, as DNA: TGTGCCACCAGCAGCTTAGGCTGGGGGATGAACACTGAAGCTTTCTTT. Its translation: CATSSLGWGMNTEAFF. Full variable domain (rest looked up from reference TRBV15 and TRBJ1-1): DAMVIQNPRYQVTQFGKPVTLSCSQTLNHNVMYWYQQKSSQAPKLLFHYYDKDFNNEADTPDNFQSRRPNTSFCFLDIRSPGLGDTAMYLCATSSLGWGMNTEAFFGQGTRLTVV.

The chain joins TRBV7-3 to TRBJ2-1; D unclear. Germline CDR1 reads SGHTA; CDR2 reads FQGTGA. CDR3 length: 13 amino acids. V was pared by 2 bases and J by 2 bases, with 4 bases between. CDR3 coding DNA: TGTGCCAGCAGCTTAGACACCTACAATGAGCAGTTCTTC. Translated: CASSLDTYNEQFF.

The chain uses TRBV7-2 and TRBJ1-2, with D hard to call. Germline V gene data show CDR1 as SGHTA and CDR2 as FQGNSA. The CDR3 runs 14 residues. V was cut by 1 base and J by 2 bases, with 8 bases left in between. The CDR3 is CASSLGVGNYGYTF. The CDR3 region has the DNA TGTGCCAGCAGCTTAGGGGTAGGAAACTATGGCTACACCTTC.

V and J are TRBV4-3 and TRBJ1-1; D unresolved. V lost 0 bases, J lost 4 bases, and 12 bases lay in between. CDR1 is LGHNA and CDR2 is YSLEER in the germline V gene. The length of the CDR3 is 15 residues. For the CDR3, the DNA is TGCGCCAGCAGCCAAGAAGTTGGGCGCGGCACTGAAGCTTTCTTT. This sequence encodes CASSQEVGRGTEAFF.

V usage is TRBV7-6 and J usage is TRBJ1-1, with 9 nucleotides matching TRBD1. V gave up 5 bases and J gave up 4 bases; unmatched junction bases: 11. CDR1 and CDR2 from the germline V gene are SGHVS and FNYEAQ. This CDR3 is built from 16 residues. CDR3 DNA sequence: TGTGCCAGCAGCGCCGGGACAGGGCAAATAGGCACTGAAGCTTTCTTT. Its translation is CASSAGTGQIGTEAFF.

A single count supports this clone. The DNA of the CDR3 is TGTGCCAGCAGCCCGCGGACCGGAACCTACGAGCAGTACTTC. Protein: CASSPRTGTYEQYF. The V and J genes are TRBV7-9 and TRBJ2-7; D is unresolved. The length of the CDR3 is 14 residues. V lost 5 bases to trimming and J lost 2 bases, with 13 bases between them. Germline V lookup: CDR1 SEHNR, CDR2 FQNEAQ (reference sequence).

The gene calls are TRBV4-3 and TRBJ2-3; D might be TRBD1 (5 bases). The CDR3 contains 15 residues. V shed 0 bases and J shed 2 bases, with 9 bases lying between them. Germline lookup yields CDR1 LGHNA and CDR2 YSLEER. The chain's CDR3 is CASSQDSRATDTQYF. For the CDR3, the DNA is TGCGCCAGCAGCCAAGATAGCAGGGCCACAGATACGCAGTATTTT.

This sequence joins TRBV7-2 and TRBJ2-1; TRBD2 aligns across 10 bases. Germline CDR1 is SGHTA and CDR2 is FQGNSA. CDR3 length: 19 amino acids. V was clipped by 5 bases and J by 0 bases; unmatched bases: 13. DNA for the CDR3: TGTGCCAGCAGCACCAGCGGGGGGGCCCGTGTTTTCTCCTACAATGAGCAGTTCTTC. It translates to CASSTSGGARVFSYNEQFF.

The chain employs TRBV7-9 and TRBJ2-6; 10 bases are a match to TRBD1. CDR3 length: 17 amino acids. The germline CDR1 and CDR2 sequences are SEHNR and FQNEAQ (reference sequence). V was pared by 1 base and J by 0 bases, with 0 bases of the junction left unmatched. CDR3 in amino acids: CASSLGTGGSGANVLTF. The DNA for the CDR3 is TGTGCCAGCAGCTTAGGGACAGGGGGCTCTGGGGCCAACGTCCTGACTTTC.

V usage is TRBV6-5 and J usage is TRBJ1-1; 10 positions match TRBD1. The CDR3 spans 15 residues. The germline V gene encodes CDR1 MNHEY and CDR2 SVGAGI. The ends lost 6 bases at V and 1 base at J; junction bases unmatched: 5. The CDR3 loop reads CASSRQGAGNTEAFF. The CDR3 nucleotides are TGTGCCAGCAGCCGACAGGGGGCCGGGAACACTGAAGCTTTCTTT.

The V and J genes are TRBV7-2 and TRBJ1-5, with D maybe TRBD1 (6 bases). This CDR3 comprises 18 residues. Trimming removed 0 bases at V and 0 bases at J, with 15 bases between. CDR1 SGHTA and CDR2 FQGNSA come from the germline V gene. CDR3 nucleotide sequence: TGTGCCAGCAGCTTAGCGGGGGCGGGGGGTAATAGCAATCAGCCCCAGCATTTT. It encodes CASSLAGAGGNSNQPQHF.

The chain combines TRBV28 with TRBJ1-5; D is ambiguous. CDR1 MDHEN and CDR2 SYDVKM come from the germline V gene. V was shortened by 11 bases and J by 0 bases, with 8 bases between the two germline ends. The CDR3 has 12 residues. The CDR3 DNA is TGTGCCCGGGAGTATAGCAATCAGCCCCAGCATTTT. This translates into CAREYSNQPQHF.

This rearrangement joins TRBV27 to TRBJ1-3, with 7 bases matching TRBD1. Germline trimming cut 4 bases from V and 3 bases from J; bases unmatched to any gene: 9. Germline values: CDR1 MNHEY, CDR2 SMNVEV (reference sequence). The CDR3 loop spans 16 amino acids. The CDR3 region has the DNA TGTGCCAGCAGTTCGGGACAGCTTAACCTTGGAAACACCATATATTTT. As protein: CASSSGQLNLGNTIYF.

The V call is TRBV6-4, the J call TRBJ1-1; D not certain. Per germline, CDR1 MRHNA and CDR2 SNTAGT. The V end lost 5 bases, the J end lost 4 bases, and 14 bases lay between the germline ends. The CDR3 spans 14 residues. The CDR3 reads CASSPGGQPTEAFF. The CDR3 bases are TGTGCCAGCAGTCCCGGTGGGCAGCCCACTGAAGCTTTCTTT.

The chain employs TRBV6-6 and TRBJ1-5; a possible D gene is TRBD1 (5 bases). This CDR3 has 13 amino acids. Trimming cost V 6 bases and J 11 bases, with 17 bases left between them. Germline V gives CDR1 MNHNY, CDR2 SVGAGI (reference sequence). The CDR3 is CASRTAAEVAQHF. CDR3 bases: TGTGCCAGCAGGACAGCTGCGGAGGTAGCCCAGCATTTT.

The CDR3 region has the DNA TGTGCCAGCAGTGAAGGGACGAACACCGGGGAGCTGTTTTTT. Translating gives CASSEGTNTGELFF. The chain links TRBV6-4 to TRBJ2-2; D call uncertain. The length of the CDR3 is 14 residues. Germline loops: CDR1 MRHNA, CDR2 SNTAGT. Trimming took off 3 bases at V and 0 bases at J, with 5 bases between the two ends.

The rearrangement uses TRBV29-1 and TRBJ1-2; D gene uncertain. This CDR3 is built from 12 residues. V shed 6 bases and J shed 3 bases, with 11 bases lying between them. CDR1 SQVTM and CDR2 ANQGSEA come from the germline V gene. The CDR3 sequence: CSVRPWDYGYTF. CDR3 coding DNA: TGCAGCGTACGCCCTTGGGACTATGGCTACACCTTC.

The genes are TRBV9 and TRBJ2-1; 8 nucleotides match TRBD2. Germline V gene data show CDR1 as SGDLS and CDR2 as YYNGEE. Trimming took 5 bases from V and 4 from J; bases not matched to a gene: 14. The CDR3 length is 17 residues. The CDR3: CASSDGRGGFPYNEQFF. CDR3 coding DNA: TGTGCCAGCAGTGACGGACGGGGGGGCTTCCCTTACAATGAGCAGTTCTTC. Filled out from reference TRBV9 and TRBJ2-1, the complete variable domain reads DSGVTQTPKHLITATGQRVTLRCSPRSGDLSVYWYQQSLDQGLQFLIQYYNGEERAKGNILERFSAQQFPDLHSELNLSSLELGDSALYFCASSDGRGGFPYNEQFFGPGTRLTVL.

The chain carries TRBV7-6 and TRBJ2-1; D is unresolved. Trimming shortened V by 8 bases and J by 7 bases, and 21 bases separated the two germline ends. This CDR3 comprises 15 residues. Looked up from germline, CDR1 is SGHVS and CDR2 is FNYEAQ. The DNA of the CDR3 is TGTGCCAGCGGTCGGGCCTCGGTATCGAATAATGAGCAGTTCTTC. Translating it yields CASGRASVSNNEQFF.

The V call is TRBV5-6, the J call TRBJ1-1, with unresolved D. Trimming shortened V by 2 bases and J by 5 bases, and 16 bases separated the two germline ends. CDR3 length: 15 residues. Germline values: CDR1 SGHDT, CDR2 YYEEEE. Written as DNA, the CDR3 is TGTGCCAGCAGCTTAATTCAAGTCGACGAGACTGAAGCTTTCTTT. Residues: CASSLIQVDETEAFF.